This T cell receptor beta chain originates from a study of T cells in Graves' hyperthyroidism and ophthalmopathy. Study-wide background: Before treatment of any kind, peripheral blood was taken at initial diagnosis.

Patients between 18 and 65 years old had hyperthyroidism, newly diagnosed and lasting under 2 months. Using RNA transcripts as the source, TCR beta CDR3 regions were amplified. With the HTBI primer set, the TCR CDR3 went through a first round of RT-PCR. MiXCR was run by TCRdb on the multiplex PCR reads, yielding one entry per CDR3 protein. This table holds 94,000 or so distinct CDR3 sequences, 51% found once. The V gene's germline CDR1 is LNHDA and CDR2 SQIVND (reference sequence). With 5 bases clipped from V and 5 bases from J, the junction kept 11 bases outside the gene matches. This CDR3 is 16 amino acids long.

The chain combines TRBV19 with TRBJ1-1; 10 bases fit TRBD1. The clonotype originates from a woman aged 40 to 50 with Graves' hyperthyroidism. The sequenced sample was blood. In DNA form, the CDR3 reads TGTGCCAGTAGTGTCGGGACAGGGGAGGGGGTGACTGAAGCTTTCTTT. Translation gives CASSVGTGEGVTEAFF. The whole variable domain, remainder taken from reference TRBV19 and TRBJ1-1, is DGGITQSPKYLFRKEGQNVTLSCEQNLNHDAMYWYRQDPGQGLRLIYYSQIVNDFQKGDIAEGYSVSREKKESFPLTVTSAQKNPTAFYLCASSVGTGEGVTEAFFGQGTRLTVV.